This T cell receptor beta chain is drawn from a study of fetal regulatory T cell absence and autoimmunity (dated by TCRdb to about 2017). Regarding the study in general: Exocrine pancreas autoimmunity was observed in the IPEX patients in the absence of clinical diabetes.

Concerning this clone: The target of this receptor is not known. Per-base quality was not reported, and no clone a single base away is much larger than it.

Study-wide findings and limitations: Compared with cord blood, the pancreas TCR compartment showed significant oligoclonal enrichment, and some top clones were enriched more than 85-fold. TRB gene family usage was broadly similar between cord blood and pancreas, resembling published neonatal and adult repertoires. The oligoclonal enrichment was interpreted as supporting antigen-driven autoimmunity in the pancreas before birth in IPEX syndrome.

V is pruned by 1 base and J by 1 base, leaving 4 bases of the junction without a gene match. From the cysteine through the phenylalanine, the CDR3 covers 15 amino acids. The kept DNA is CDR3 alone, 45 bases in frame from the first base. From a lookup of the germline V gene (reference sequence), CDR1 and CDR2 are GTSNPN and SVGIG. On the immunoSEQ human TCRbeta survey platform, TCRbeta CDR3 regions were amplified and barcoded with a two-step multiplex PCR. Libraries were sequenced on Illumina instruments, and IgH from the same samples was sequenced in parallel. The authors processed their data as follows. Raw reads were filtered against IMGT V, D, J definitions and binned by a nearest-neighbor algorithm to remove PCR and sequencing errors. Clones were defined as identical nucleotide sequences, and differential abundance between tissues was assessed by per-clone Fisher exact tests with a pFDR threshold of p<0.01. Clones with frequencies too low for statistical inference were excluded by a minimum inclusion filter of 10 in either sample. The immunoSEQ Analyzer was used for pairwise clonal comparisons, and IMGT tools were used to assess gene family usage. The table comes from immuneACCESS by way of TCRdb, which keeps in-frame sequences with V and J called. Part of the clones is missing from these tables; in studies checked, under half for an unresolved V gene and the rest for unknown reasons. That table gives V, J and clone size, and the DNA gave D and trimming. The sample table lists 95,000 to 100,000 clones, 60% to 80% of them with a count of one. Jointly, the top ten make up just under 2% of the sample.

Genomic DNA from frozen pancreas tissue was processed for repertoire sequencing. Genomic DNA, about 1.8-3 ug, was extracted from umbilical cord blood or frozen pancreas using the DNeasy Blood and Tissue Kit. The sample was pancreas tissue. The sequence derives from a male donor with IPEX syndrome. Recombination joined TRBV30 with TRBJ2-3; 8 bases in between match TRBD2. The DNA is TGTGCCTGGAGTGGAAACGGGGGGGGCACAGATACGCAGTATTTT. The translation is CAWSGNGGGTDTQYF.